This TCR beta chain is drawn from a study of Ad26.COV2.S vaccination and SARS-CoV-2 variants. Study-level information: Intramuscular Ad26.COV2.S at 5x10^10 or 1x10^11 viral particles.

As for treatment: around 19 received Ad26.COV2.S at low or high dose, single or two shots; about 5 received placebo; per-sample allocation not given. Following the first vaccine or placebo injection, samples were taken on day 63. The individual, an adult aged 18-55 years, was a donor in Boston. The protocol was immunoSEQ multiplex PCR, while the TCRdb copy is restricted to in-frame clones and leaves out a portion. Found here are about 350,000 clones, around 90% of them singletons; the top ten hold 6.4%. Trimming stripped 3 bases from V and 4 bases from J, with 11 bases between. Germline CDR1 is KGHSH and CDR2 is LQKENI. CDR3 length: 14 amino acids.

The sequence derives from a person between 18 and 65 years old who received the Ad26.COV2.S COVID-19 vaccine or a placebo. The chain employs TRBV18 and TRBJ2-3, with no clear D. The sequences come from peripheral blood, collected in a trial of Ad26.COV2.S vaccine versus placebo. This chain's CDR3 is CASSPSALADTQYF. In DNA form, the CDR3 reads TGTGCCAGCTCACCGAGCGCCCTCGCAGATACGCAGTATTTT. The full variable domain, in which reference TRBV18 and TRBJ2-3 provide the parts outside the CDR3, is NAGVMQNPRHLVRRRGQEARLRCSPMKGHSHVYWYRQLPEEGLKFMVYLQKENIIDESGMPKERFSAEFPKEGPSILRIQQVVRGDSAAYFCASSPSALADTQYFGPGTRLTVL.